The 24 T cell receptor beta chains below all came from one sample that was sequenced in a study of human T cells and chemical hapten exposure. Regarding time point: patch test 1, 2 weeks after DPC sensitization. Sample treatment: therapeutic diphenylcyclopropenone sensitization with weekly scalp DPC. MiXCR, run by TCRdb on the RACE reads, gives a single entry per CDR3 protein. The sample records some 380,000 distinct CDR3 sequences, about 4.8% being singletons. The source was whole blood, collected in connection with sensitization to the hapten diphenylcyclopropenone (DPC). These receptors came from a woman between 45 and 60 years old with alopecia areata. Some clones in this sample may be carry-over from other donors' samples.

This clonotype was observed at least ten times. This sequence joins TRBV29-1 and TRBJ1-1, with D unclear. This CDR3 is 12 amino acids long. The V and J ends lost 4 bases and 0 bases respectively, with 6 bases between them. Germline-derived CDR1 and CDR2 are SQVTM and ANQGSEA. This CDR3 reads CSVGRMNTEAFF. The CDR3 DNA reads TGCAGCGTTGGTCGGATGAACACTGAAGCTTTCTTT.

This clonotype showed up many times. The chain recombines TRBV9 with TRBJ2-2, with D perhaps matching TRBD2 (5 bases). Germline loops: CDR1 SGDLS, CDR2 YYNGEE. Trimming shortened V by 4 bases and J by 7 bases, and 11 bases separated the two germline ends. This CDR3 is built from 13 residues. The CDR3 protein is CASSLTGIGELFF. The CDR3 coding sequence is TGTGCCAGCAGCTTGACGGGGATCGGGGAGCTGTTTTTT. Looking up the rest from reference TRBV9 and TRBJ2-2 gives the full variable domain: DSGVTQTPKHLITATGQRVTLRCSPRSGDLSVYWYQQSLDQGLQFLIQYYNGEERAKGNILERFSAQQFPDLHSELNLSSLELGDSALYFCASSLTGIGELFFGEGSRLTVL.

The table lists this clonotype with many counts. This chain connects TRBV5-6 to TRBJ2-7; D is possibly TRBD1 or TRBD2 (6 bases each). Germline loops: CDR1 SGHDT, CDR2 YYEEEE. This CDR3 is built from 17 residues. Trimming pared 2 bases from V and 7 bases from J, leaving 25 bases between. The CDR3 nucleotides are TGTGCCAGCAGCTTTCCTCGCCGCTCGGGGGCCCCCCGGGAGCAGTACTTC. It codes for CASSFPRRSGAPREQYF.

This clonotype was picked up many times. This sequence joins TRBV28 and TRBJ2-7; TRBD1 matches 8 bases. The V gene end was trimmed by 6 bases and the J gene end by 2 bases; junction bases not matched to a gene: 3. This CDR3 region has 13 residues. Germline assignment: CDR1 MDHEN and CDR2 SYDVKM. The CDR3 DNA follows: TGTGCCAGCAGCGACAGGGGCCCCTACGAGCAGTACTTC. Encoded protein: CASSDRGPYEQYF.

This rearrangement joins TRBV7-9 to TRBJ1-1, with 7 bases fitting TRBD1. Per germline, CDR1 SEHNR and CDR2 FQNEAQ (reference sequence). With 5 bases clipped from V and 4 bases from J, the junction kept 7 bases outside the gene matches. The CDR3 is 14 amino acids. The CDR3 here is CASSGTTGITEAFF. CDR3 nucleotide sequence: TGTGCCAGCAGCGGAACGACAGGGATCACTGAAGCTTTCTTT. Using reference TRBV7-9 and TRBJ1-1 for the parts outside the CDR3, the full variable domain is DTGVSQNPRHKITKRGQNVTFRCDPISEHNRLYWYRQTLGQGPEFLTYFQNEAQLEKSRLLSDRFSAERPKGSFSTLEIQRTEQGDSAMYLCASSGTTGITEAFFGQGTRLTVV.

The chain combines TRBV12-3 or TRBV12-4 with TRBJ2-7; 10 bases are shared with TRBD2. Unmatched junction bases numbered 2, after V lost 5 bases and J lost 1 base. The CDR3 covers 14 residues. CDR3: CASSKGLASYEQYF. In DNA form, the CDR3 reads TGTGCCAGCAGTAAGGGACTAGCGTCCTACGAGCAGTACTTC.

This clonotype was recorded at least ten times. The CDR3 DNA sequence: TGCGCCAGCAGCCCTTGGACAGGGAGAAATGAAAAACTGTTTTTT. It translates to CASSPWTGRNEKLFF. The rearrangement uses TRBV4-1 and TRBJ1-4; 8 bases map to TRBD1. CDR1 is MGHRA, CDR2 YSYEKL, per germline. J lost 5 bases, V lost 4 bases, and 6 bases had no gene match. The CDR3 length is 15 residues.

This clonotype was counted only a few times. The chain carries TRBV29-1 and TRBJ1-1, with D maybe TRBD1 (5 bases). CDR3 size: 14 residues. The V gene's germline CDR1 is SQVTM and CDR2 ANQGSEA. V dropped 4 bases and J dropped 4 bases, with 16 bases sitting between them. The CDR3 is CSVGRDLRGTEAFF. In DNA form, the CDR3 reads TGCAGCGTTGGGCGGGACCTAAGGGGCACTGAAGCTTTCTTT. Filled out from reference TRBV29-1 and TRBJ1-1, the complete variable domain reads SAVISQKPSRDICQRGTSLTIQCQVDSQVTMMFWYRQQPGQSLTLIATANQGSEATYESGFVIDKFPISRPNLTFSTLTVSNMSPEDSSIYLCSVGRDLRGTEAFFGQGTRLTVV.

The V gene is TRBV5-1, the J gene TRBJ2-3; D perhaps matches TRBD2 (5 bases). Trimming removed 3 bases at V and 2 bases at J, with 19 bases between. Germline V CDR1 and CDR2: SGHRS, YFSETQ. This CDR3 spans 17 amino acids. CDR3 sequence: CASSWRSPWRVTDTQYF. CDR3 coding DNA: TGCGCCAGCAGCTGGCGGTCCCCGTGGCGGGTCACAGATACGCAGTATTTT.

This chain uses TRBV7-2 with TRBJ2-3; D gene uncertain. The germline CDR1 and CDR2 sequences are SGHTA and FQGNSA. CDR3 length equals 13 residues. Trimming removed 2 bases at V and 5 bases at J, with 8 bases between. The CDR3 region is CASSLRRKDTQYF. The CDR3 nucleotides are TGTGCCAGCAGCTTACGAAGGAAAGATACGCAGTATTTT.

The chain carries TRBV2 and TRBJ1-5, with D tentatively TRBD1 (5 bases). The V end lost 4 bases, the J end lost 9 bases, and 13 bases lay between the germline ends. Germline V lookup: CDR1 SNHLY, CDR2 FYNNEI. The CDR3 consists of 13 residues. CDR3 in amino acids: CASSGDRGRPQHF. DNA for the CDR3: TGTGCCAGCAGTGGGGACCGAGGTCGGCCCCAGCATTTT.

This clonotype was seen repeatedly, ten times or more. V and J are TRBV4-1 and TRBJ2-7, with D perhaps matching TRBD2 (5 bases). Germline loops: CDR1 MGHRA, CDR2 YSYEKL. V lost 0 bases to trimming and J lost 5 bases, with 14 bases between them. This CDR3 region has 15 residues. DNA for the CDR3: TGCGCCAGCAGCCAAGATTCCGGGGAAGAGCACGAGCAGTACTTC. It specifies CASSQDSGEEHEQYF.

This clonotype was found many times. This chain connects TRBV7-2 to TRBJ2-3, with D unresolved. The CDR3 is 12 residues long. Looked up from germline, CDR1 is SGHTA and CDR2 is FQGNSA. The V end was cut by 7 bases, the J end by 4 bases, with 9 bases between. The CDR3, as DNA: TGTGCCAGCACCGAGGTAGCAGATACGCAGTATTTT. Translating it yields CASTEVADTQYF.

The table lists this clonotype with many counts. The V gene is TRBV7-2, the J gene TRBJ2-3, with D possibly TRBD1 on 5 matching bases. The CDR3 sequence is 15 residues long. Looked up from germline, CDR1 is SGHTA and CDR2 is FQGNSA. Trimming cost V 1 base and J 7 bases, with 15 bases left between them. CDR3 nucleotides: TGTGCCAGCAGCTTAGAGTCAGGGAAAAGGAATACGCAGTATTTT. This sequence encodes CASSLESGKRNTQYF.

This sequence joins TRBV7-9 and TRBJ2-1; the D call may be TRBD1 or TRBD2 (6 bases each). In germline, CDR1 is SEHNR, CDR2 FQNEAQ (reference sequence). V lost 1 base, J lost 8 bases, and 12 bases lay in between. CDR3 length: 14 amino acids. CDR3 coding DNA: TGTGCCAGCAGCTTAGTGGCCGGGGGCTATGAGCAGTTCTTC. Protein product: CASSLVAGGYEQFF.

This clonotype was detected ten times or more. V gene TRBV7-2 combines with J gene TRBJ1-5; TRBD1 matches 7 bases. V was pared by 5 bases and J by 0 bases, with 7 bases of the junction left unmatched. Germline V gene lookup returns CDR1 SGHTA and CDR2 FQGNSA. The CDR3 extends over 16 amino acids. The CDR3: CASSPGQMHSNQPQHF. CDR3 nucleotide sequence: TGTGCCAGCAGCCCGGGACAGATGCATAGCAATCAGCCCCAGCATTTT.

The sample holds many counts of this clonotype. DNA for the CDR3: TGCGCCAGCAGCTTGGGTCACAGGGGTCCCACCGGGGAGCTGTTTTTT. Translating gives CASSLGHRGPTGELFF. V and J are TRBV5-1 and TRBJ2-2; the match to TRBD1 covers 7 bases. CDR1 is SGHRS and CDR2 is YFSETQ in the germline V gene. The ends lost 0 bases at V and 4 bases at J; junction bases unmatched: 6. The CDR3 is 16 amino acids.

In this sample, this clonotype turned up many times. The CDR3 reads CASSLDGGVRYGYTF. The CDR3 bases are TGTGCCAGCAGCTTGGACGGGGGCGTTCGGTATGGCTACACCTTC. The rearrangement links TRBV5-6 to TRBJ1-2; possibly TRBD1 for D (6 bases). The germline V and J ends were trimmed by 0 bases and 5 bases, with 14 bases remaining between them. The CDR3 extends over 15 amino acids. Germline values: CDR1 SGHDT, CDR2 YYEEEE.

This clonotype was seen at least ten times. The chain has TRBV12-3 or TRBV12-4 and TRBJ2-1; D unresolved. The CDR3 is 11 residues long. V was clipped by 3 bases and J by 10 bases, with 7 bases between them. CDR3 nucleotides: TGTGCCAGCAGTTTGTCCGCCGAGCAGTTCTTC. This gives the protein CASSLSAEQFF.

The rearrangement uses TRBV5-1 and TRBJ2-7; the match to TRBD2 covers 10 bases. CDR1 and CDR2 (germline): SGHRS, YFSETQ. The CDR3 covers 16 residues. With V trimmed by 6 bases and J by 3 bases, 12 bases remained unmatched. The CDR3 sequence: CASTPSVLAGDYEQYF. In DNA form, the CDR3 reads TGCGCCAGCACCCCGTCGGTGCTAGCGGGAGACTACGAGCAGTACTTC.

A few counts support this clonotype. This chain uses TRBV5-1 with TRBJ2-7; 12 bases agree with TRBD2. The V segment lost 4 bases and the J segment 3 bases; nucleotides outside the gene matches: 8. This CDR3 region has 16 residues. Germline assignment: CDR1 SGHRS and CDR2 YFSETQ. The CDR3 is CASSPEVLAGGYEQYF. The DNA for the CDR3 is TGCGCCAGCAGCCCGGAGGTACTAGCGGGAGGCTACGAGCAGTACTTC.

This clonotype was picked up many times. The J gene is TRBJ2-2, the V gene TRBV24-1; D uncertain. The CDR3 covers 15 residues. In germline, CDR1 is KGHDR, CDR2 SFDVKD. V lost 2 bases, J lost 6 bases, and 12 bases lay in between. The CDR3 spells CATSDSGARAGELFF. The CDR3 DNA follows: TGTGCCACCAGTGATTCCGGCGCCCGGGCCGGGGAGCTGTTTTTT.

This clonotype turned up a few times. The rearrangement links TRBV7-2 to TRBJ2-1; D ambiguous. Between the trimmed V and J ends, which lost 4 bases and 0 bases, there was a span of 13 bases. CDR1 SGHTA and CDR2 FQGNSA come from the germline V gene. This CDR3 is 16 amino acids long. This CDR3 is CASSSTFLSSYNEQFF. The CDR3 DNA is TGTGCCAGCAGCTCTACTTTTCTAAGCTCCTACAATGAGCAGTTCTTC.

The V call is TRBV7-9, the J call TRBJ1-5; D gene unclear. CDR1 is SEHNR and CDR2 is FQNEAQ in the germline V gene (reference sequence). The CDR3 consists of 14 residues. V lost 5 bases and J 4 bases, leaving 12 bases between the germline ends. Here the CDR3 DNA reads TGTGCCAGCAGCCCGGGCGATTTTAATCAGCCCCAGCATTTT. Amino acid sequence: CASSPGDFNQPQHF. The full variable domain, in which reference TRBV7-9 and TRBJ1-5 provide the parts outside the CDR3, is DTGVSQNPRHKITKRGQNVTFRCDPISEHNRLYWYRQTLGQGPEFLTYFQNEAQLEKSRLLSDRFSAERPKGSFSTLEIQRTEQGDSAMYLCASSPGDFNQPQHFGDGTRLSIL.